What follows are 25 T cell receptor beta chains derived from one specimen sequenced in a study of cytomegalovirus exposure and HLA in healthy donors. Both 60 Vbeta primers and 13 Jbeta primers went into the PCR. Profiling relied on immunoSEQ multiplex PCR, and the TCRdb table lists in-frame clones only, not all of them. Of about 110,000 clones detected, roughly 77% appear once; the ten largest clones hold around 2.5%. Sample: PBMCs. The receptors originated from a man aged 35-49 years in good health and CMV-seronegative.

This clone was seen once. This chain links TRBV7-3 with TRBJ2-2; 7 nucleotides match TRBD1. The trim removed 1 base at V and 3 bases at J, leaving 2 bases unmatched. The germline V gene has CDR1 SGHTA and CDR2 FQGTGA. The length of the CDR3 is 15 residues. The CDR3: CASSLNTGDTGELFF. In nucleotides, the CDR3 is TGTGCCAGCAGCTTAAACACAGGGGACACCGGGGAGCTGTTTTTT.

The CDR3 here is CASSLWTSGSGAQYF. The CDR3 nucleotides read TGTGCCAGCAGCTTATGGACTAGCGGTTCCGGGGCCCAGTACTTC. The J gene is TRBJ2-5, the V gene TRBV7-3; 10 bases are shared with TRBD2. The CDR3 is 15 residues long. Trimming removed 2 bases from V and 9 bases from J; junction bases left unmatched: 9. Germline V CDR1 and CDR2: SGHTA, FQGTGA.

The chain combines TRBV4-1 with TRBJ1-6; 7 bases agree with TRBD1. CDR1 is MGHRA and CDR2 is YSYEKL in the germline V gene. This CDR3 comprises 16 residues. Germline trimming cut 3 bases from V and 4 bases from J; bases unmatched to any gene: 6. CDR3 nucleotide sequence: TGCGCCAGCAGCCAGTATCCGGGACAGTATAATTCACCCCTCCACTTT. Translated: CASSQYPGQYNSPLHF.

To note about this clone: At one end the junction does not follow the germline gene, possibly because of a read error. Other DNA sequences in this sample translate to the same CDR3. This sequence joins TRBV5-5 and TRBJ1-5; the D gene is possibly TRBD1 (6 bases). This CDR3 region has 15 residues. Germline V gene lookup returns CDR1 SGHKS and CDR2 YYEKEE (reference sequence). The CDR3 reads CASSLGGTTNQPQHF. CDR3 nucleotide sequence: TGCGCCAGCAGCTTGGGAGGGACAACCAATCAGCCCCAGCATTTT. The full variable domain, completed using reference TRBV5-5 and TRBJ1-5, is DAGVTQSPTHLIKTRGQQVTLRCSPISGHKSVSWYQQVLGQGPQFIFQYYEKEERGRGNFPDRFSARQFPNYSSELNVNALLLGDSALYLCASSLGGTTNQPQHFGDGTRLSIL.

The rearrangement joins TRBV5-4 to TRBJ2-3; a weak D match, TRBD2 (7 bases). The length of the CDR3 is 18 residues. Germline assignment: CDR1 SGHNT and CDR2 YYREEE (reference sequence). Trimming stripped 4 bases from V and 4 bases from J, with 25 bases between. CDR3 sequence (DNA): TGTGCCAGCAGCGGCGGGGTTGGGGGGGGCCGGGCCGCAGATACGCAGTATTTT. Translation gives CASSGGVGGGRAADTQYF.

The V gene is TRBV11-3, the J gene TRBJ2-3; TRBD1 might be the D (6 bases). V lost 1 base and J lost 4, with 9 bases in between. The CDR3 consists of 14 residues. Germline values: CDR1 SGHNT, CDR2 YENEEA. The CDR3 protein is CASSLGGQADTQYF. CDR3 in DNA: TGTGCCAGCAGCTTAGGGGGGCAAGCAGATACGCAGTATTTT.

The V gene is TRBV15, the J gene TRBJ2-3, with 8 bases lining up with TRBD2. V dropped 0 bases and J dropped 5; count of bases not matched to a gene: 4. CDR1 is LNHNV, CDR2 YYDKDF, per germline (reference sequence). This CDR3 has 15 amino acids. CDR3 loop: CATSRDSGAGDTQYF. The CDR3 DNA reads TGTGCCACCAGCAGAGATAGCGGGGCTGGAGATACGCAGTATTTT.

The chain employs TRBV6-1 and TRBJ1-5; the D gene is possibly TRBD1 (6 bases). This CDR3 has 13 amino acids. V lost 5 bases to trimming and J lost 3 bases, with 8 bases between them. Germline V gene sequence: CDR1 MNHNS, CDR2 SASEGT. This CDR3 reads CASSHRANQPQHF. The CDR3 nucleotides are TGTGCCAGCAGTCACAGGGCCAATCAGCCCCAGCATTTT.

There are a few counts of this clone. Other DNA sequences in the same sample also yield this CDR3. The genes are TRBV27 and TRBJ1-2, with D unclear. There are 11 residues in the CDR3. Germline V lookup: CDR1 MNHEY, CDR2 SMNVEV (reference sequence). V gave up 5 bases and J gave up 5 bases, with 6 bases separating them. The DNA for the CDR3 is TGTGCCAGCAGTGGAGGATATGGCTACACCTTC. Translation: CASSGGYGYTF.

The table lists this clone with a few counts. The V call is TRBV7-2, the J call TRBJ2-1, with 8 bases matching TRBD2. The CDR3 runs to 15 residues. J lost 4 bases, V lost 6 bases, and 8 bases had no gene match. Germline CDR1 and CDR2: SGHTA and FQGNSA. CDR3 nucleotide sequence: TGTGCCAGCAGGCCTCCGGGGGGGCCTTACAATGAGCAGTTCTTC. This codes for CASRPPGGPYNEQFF.

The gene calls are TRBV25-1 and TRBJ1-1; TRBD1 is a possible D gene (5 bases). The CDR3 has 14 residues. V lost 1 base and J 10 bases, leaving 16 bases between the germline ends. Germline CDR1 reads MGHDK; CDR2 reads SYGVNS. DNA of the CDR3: TGTGCCAGCAGTGAATCTCTGGCAGGGAGGGTAGCTTTCTTT. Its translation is CASSESLAGRVAFF.

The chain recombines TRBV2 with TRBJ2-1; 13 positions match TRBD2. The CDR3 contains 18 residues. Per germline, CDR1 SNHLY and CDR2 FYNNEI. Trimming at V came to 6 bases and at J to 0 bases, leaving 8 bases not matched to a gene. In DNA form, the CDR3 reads TGTGCCAGCAGGGGAGACGGGACTAGCGGGACCTCCTACAATGAGCAGTTCTTC. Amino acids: CASRGDGTSGTSYNEQFF.

In DNA form, the CDR3 reads TGTGCCAGCAGCTTAACTGCAGGGTCCTACGAGCAGTACTTC. This encodes CASSLTAGSYEQYF. This chain joins TRBV7-9 and TRBJ2-5; TRBD1 might be the D (5 bases). The assigned J gene may be wrong: the sequence end matches TRBJ2-7 better. From germline, CDR1 is SEHNR and CDR2 FQNEAQ (reference sequence). The CDR3 runs to 14 residues.

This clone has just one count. CDR3 in amino acids: CASSLVRGKETQYF. The CDR3 DNA is TGTGCCAGCAGCTTGGTCAGGGGCAAAGAGACCCAGTACTTC. This sequence joins TRBV5-8 and TRBJ2-5; perhaps TRBD1 as D (6 bases). Germline CDR1 reads SGHTS; CDR2 reads YDEGEE. V was clipped by 0 bases and J by 3 bases, with 9 bases between them. The CDR3 covers 14 residues.

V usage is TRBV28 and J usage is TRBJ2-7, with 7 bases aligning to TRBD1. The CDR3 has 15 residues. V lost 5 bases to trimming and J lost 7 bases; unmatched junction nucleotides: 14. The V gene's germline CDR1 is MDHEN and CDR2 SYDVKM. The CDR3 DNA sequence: TGTGCCAGCAGTCCCCAAACAGGGGCGAGGCCGGAGCAGTACTTC. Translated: CASSPQTGARPEQYF. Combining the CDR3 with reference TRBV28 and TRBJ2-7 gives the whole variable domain DVKVTQSSRYLVKRTGEKVFLECVQDMDHENMFWYRQDPGLGLRLIYFSYDVKMKEKGDIPEGYSVSREKKERFSLILESASTNQTSMYLCASSPQTGARPEQYFGPGTRLTVT.

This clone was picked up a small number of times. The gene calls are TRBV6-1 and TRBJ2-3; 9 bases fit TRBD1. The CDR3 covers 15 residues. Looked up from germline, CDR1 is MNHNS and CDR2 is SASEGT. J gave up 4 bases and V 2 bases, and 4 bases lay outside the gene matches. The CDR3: CASSESTGGADTQYF. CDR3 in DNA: TGTGCCAGCAGTGAAAGCACAGGGGGCGCAGATACGCAGTATTTT.

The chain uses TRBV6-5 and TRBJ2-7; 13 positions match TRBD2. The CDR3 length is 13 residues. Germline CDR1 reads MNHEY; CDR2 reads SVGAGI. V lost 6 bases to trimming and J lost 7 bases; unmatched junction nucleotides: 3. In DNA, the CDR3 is TGTGCCAGCAGCCCGGGACTAGCGGGGGAGCAGTACTTC. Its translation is CASSPGLAGEQYF.

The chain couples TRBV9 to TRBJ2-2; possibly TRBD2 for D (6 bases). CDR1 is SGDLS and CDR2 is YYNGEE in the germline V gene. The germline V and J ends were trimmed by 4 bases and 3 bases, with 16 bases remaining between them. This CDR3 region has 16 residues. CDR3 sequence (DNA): TGTGCCAGCAGCTCACTAGGTGGGGGGTACACCGGGGAGCTGTTTTTT. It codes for CASSSLGGGYTGELFF.

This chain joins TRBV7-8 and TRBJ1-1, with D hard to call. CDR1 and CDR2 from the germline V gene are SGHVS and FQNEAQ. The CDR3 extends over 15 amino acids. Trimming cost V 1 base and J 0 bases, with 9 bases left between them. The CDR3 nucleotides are TGTGCCAGCAGCTTAGTTGGTGGCTTGAACACTGAAGCTTTCTTT. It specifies CASSLVGGLNTEAFF. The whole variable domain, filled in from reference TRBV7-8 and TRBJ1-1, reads GAGVSQSPRYKVAKRGQDVALRCDPISGHVSLFWYQQALGQGPEFLTYFQNEAQLDKSGLPSDRFFAERPEGSVSTLKIQRTQQEDSAVYLCASSLVGGLNTEAFFGQGTRLTVV.

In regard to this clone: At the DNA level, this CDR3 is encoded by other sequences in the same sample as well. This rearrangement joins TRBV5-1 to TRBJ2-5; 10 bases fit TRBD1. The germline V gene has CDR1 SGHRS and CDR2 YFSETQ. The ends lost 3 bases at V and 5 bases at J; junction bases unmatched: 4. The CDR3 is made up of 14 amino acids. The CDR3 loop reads CASSSGQGRETQYF. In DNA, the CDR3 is TGCGCCAGCAGCTCGGGACAGGGGAGGGAGACCCAGTACTTC.

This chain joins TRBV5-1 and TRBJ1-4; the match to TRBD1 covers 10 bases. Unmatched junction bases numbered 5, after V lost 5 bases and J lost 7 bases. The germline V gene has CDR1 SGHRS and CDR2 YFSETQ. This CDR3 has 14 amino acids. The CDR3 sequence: CASRQGQGGEKLFF. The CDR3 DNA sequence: TGCGCCAGCAGACAAGGACAGGGGGGTGAAAAACTGTTTTTT.

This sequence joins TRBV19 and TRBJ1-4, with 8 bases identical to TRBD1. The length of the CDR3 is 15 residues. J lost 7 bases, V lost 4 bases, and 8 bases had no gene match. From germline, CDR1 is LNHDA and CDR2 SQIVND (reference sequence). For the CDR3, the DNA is TGTGCCAGTAGTAATATTCAGGGGGCGGCTGAAAAACTGTTTTTT. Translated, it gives CASSNIQGAAEKLFF.

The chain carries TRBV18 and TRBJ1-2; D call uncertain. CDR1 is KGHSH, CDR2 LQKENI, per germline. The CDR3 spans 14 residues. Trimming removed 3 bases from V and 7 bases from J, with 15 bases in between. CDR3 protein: CASSPAALLGGYTF. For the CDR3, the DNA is TGTGCCAGCTCACCGGCAGCGCTATTAGGTGGCTACACCTTC.

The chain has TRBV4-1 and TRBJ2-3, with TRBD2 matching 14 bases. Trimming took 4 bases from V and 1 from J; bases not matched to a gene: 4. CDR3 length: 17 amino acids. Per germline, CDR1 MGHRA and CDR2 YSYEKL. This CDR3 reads CASSRQGLAGGTDTQYF. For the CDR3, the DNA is TGCGCCAGCAGCCGGCAGGGACTAGCGGGAGGCACAGATACGCAGTATTTT.

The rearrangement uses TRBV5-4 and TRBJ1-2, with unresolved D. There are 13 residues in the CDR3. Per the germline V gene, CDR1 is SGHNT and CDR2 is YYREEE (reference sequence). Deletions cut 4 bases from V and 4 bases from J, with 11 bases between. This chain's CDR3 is CASSAEARYGYTF. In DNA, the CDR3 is TGTGCCAGCAGCGCGGAGGCCCGCTATGGCTACACCTTC.